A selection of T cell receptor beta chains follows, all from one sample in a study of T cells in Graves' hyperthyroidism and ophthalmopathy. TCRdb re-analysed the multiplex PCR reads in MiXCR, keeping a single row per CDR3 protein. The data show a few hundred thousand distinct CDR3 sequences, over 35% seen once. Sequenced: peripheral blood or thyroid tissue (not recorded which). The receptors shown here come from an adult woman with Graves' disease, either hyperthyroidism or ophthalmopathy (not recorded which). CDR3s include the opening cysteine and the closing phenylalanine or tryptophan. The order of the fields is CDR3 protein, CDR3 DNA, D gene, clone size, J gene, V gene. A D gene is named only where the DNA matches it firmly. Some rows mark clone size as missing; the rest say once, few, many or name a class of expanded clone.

CDR3aa: CAWSRGYGTEAFF; CDR3nt: TGTGCCTGGAGTCGGGGGTACGGCACTGAAGCTTTCTTT; d_gene: -; abundance: few; j_gene: TRBJ1-1; v_gene: TRBV30
CDR3aa: CASSQDGGTEAFF; CDR3nt: TGTGCCAGCAGCCAAGATGGCGGAACTGAAGCTTTCTTT; d_gene: -; abundance: few; j_gene: TRBJ1-1; v_gene: TRBV3-1
CDR3aa: CSGQDFTGELFF; CDR3nt: TGCAGCGGGCAGGATTTCACCGGGGAGCTGTTTTTT; d_gene: -; abundance: -; j_gene: TRBJ2-2; v_gene: TRBV29-1
CDR3aa: CASSSLRQGVYGYTF; CDR3nt: TGTGCCAGCAGCTCCCTGCGACAGGGCGTCTATGGCTACACCTTC; d_gene: TRBD1; abundance: -; j_gene: TRBJ1-2; v_gene: TRBV11-2
CDR3aa: CASSGLDNSPLHF; CDR3nt: TGTGCCAGCAGTGGCCTCGATAATTCACCCCTCCACTTT; d_gene: -; abundance: many; j_gene: TRBJ1-6; v_gene: TRBV2
CDR3aa: CASSQAGIYNEQFF; CDR3nt: TGTGCCAGCAGCCAAGCAGGGATCTACAATGAGCAGTTCTTC; d_gene: -; abundance: -; j_gene: TRBJ2-1; v_gene: TRBV16
CDR3aa: CASSSRGYTEAFF; CDR3nt: TGTGCCAGCAGTTCGAGGGGGTACACTGAAGCTTTCTTT; d_gene: -; abundance: many; j_gene: TRBJ1-1; v_gene: TRBV12-3/TRBV12-4
CDR3aa: CATSRDILAGGGTQYF; CDR3nt: TGTGCCACCAGCAGAGATATTCTAGCGGGAGGGGGGACCCAGTACTTC; d_gene: TRBD2; abundance: many; j_gene: TRBJ2-5; v_gene: TRBV15
CDR3aa: CASTHRNQKFLAFF; CDR3nt: TGTGCCAGCACCCATCGGAACCAGAAGTTTTTGGCTTTCTTT; d_gene: -; abundance: -; j_gene: TRBJ1-1; v_gene: TRBV7-6
CDR3aa: CASSTGRSIGNTIYF; CDR3nt: TGTGCCAGCAGTACAGGCAGGTCCATCGGAAACACCATATATTTT; d_gene: -; abundance: few; j_gene: TRBJ1-3; v_gene: TRBV7-2
CDR3aa: CSVDRESTGELFF; CDR3nt: TGCAGCGTTGACAGGGAGTCAACCGGGGAGCTGTTTTTT; d_gene: -; abundance: -; j_gene: TRBJ2-2; v_gene: TRBV29-1
CDR3aa: CATSDLRHNQPQHF; CDR3nt: TGTGCCACCAGTGATTTGAGGCACAATCAGCCCCAGCATTTT; d_gene: -; abundance: many; j_gene: TRBJ1-5; v_gene: TRBV24-1
CDR3aa: CASSYLVLRPTNTEAFF; CDR3nt: TGTGCCAGCAGTTACCTAGTTTTAAGACCGACGAACACTGAAGCTTTCTTT; d_gene: -; abundance: few; j_gene: TRBJ1-1; v_gene: TRBV10-3
CDR3aa: CASTLDEKLFF; CDR3nt: TGTGCCAGCACTCTAGATGAAAAACTGTTTTTT; d_gene: -; abundance: -; j_gene: TRBJ1-4; v_gene: TRBV7-9
CDR3aa: CASSPRDGNSPLHF; CDR3nt: TGTGCCAGCAGTCCCCGGGACGGTAATTCACCCCTCCACTTT; d_gene: -; abundance: -; j_gene: TRBJ1-6; v_gene: TRBV12-3/TRBV12-4
CDR3aa: CASSVSKNTEAFF; CDR3nt: TGTGCCAGCAGTGTCTCAAAGAACACTGAAGCTTTCTTT; d_gene: -; abundance: many; j_gene: TRBJ1-1; v_gene: TRBV12-3/TRBV12-4
CDR3aa: CASRSRQVLGQPQHF; CDR3nt: TGTGCCAGCAGATCCCGACAGGTTTTGGGTCAGCCCCAGCATTTT; d_gene: -; abundance: -; j_gene: TRBJ1-5; v_gene: TRBV6-5
CDR3aa: CSVGPDSQSYTF; CDR3nt: TGCAGCGTTGGCCCGGACAGTCAGAGCTACACCTTC; d_gene: -; abundance: once; j_gene: TRBJ1-2; v_gene: TRBV29-1
CDR3aa: CASSQWGREGSPLHF; CDR3nt: TGTGCCAGCAGCCAATGGGGCAGGGAAGGATCACCCCTCCACTTT; d_gene: -; abundance: few; j_gene: TRBJ1-6; v_gene: TRBV7-9
CDR3aa: CASTSSGQVSNQPQHF; CDR3nt: TGTGCCAGCACCTCATCAGGACAGGTCAGCAATCAGCCCCAGCATTTT; d_gene: TRBD1; abundance: -; j_gene: TRBJ1-5; v_gene: TRBV7-9
CDR3aa: CASSLGNRANTEAFF; CDR3nt: TGCGCCAGCAGCCTAGGGAACAGGGCGAACACTGAAGCTTTCTTT; d_gene: -; abundance: -; j_gene: TRBJ1-1; v_gene: TRBV5-1
CDR3aa: CASSRLMNTEAFF; CDR3nt: TGTGCCAGCAGTCGATTAATGAACACTGAAGCTTTCTTT; d_gene: -; abundance: many; j_gene: TRBJ1-1; v_gene: TRBV6-5
CDR3aa: CSATNGQGYQPQHF; CDR3nt: TGCAGTGCTACTAATGGACAGGGGTATCAGCCCCAGCATTTT; d_gene: TRBD1; abundance: -; j_gene: TRBJ1-5; v_gene: TRBV20-1
CDR3aa: CASSIVWGSNQPQHF; CDR3nt: TGTGCCAGTAGTATCGTTTGGGGTAGCAATCAGCCCCAGCATTTT; d_gene: -; abundance: many; j_gene: TRBJ1-5; v_gene: TRBV19
CDR3aa: CASSQDLPNSNQPQHF; CDR3nt: TGCGCCAGCAGCCAAGATCTCCCTAATAGCAATCAGCCCCAGCATTTT; d_gene: -; abundance: many; j_gene: TRBJ1-5; v_gene: TRBV4-1
CDR3aa: CASSRTGTSGIHEQFF; CDR3nt: TGTGCCAGCAGCCGAACCGGGACTAGCGGGATCCATGAGCAGTTCTTC; d_gene: TRBD2; abundance: -; j_gene: TRBJ2-1; v_gene: TRBV14
CDR3aa: CSASTGGTAEAFF; CDR3nt: TGCAGTGCTTCGACAGGGGGGACGGCTGAAGCTTTCTTT; d_gene: TRBD1; abundance: many; j_gene: TRBJ1-1; v_gene: TRBV20-1
CDR3aa: CAIRGTLGETQYF; CDR3nt: TGTGCCATCAGGGGGACTCTCGGGGAGACCCAGTACTTC; d_gene: -; abundance: many; j_gene: TRBJ2-5; v_gene: TRBV10-3
CDR3aa: CASSPSDSTYEQYF; CDR3nt: TGTGCCAGCAGCCCCTCGGACTCAACCTACGAGCAGTACTTC; d_gene: -; abundance: many; j_gene: TRBJ2-7; v_gene: TRBV7-8
CDR3aa: CATSREWDITYEQYF; CDR3nt: TGTGCCACCAGCAGAGAGTGGGACATAACCTACGAGCAGTACTTC; d_gene: -; abundance: few; j_gene: TRBJ2-7; v_gene: TRBV15
CDR3aa: CASSLAVGGEAFF; CDR3nt: TGTGCCAGCAGCTTAGCGGTTGGGGGCGAAGCTTTCTTT; d_gene: -; abundance: once; j_gene: TRBJ1-1; v_gene: TRBV7-7
CDR3aa: CASTPGGDSNQPQHF; CDR3nt: TGTGCCAGCACCCCCGGCGGAGATAGCAATCAGCCCCAGCATTTT; d_gene: -; abundance: once; j_gene: TRBJ1-5; v_gene: TRBV7-9
CDR3aa: CASSFPGGGQPQHF; CDR3nt: TGTGCCAGCAGTTTCCCAGGGGGCGGTCAGCCCCAGCATTTT; d_gene: TRBD1; abundance: few; j_gene: TRBJ1-5; v_gene: TRBV7-9
CDR3aa: CAISVSTYGYGYTF; CDR3nt: TGTGCCATCAGTGTCTCCACCTACGGGTATGGCTACACCTTC; d_gene: -; abundance: few; j_gene: TRBJ1-2; v_gene: TRBV10-3
CDR3aa: CASLSQGTPPLHF; CDR3nt: TGTGCCAGCTTAAGCCAGGGTACGCCACCCCTCCACTTT; d_gene: -; abundance: -; j_gene: TRBJ1-6; v_gene: TRBV2
CDR3aa: CSAQRQGMNTIYF; CDR3nt: TGCAGTGCCCAGAGACAGGGGATGAACACCATATATTTT; d_gene: TRBD1; abundance: -; j_gene: TRBJ1-3; v_gene: TRBV20-1
CDR3aa: CASRPQGGQPQHF; CDR3nt: TGTGCCAGCAGGCCACAGGGAGGCCAGCCCCAGCATTTT; d_gene: -; abundance: many; j_gene: TRBJ1-5; v_gene: TRBV2
CDR3aa: CASSSGGSGTQYF; CDR3nt: TGTGCCAGCAGTTCTGGGGGGTCCGGGACCCAGTACTTC; d_gene: -; abundance: many; j_gene: TRBJ2-5; v_gene: TRBV7-2
CDR3aa: CASSALGFEVRTEAFF; CDR3nt: TGTGCCAGCAGCGCATTGGGCTTTGAGGTACGCACTGAAGCTTTCTTT; d_gene: -; abundance: once; j_gene: TRBJ1-1; v_gene: TRBV5-6
CDR3aa: CASKGQGSEKLFF; CDR3nt: TGTGCCAGCAAAGGACAGGGCTCTGAAAAACTGTTTTTT; d_gene: TRBD1; abundance: -; j_gene: TRBJ1-4; v_gene: TRBV2
CDR3aa: CSVEGGGGKLFF; CDR3nt: TGCAGCGTTGAAGGGGGAGGAGGAAAACTGTTTTTT; d_gene: -; abundance: -; j_gene: TRBJ1-4; v_gene: TRBV29-1
CDR3aa: CASSHGGTGNNSPLHF; CDR3nt: TGTGCCAGCAGCCATGGGGGGACAGGGAATAATTCACCCCTCCACTTT; d_gene: TRBD1; abundance: -; j_gene: TRBJ1-6; v_gene: TRBV11-2
CDR3aa: CASSLYRVDGEAFF; CDR3nt: TGTGCCAGCAGCTTGTACAGGGTGGATGGTGAAGCTTTCTTT; d_gene: -; abundance: many; j_gene: TRBJ1-1; v_gene: TRBV5-8
CDR3aa: CASSSRAGGQKDTQYF; CDR3nt: TGCGCCAGCAGCTCCCGAGCGGGAGGGCAGAAAGATACGCAGTATTTT; d_gene: TRBD2; abundance: -; j_gene: TRBJ2-3; v_gene: TRBV5-1
CDR3aa: CASSSDRYGYTF; CDR3nt: TGCGCCAGCAGCAGTGACAGATATGGCTACACCTTC; d_gene: -; abundance: -; j_gene: TRBJ1-2; v_gene: TRBV5-1
CDR3aa: CASGPERGGRRGETQYF; CDR3nt: TGTGCCAGCGGCCCAGAGCGTGGCGGGAGGAGAGGAGAGACCCAGTACTTC; d_gene: TRBD2; abundance: -; j_gene: TRBJ2-5; v_gene: TRBV9
CDR3aa: CASSSGPPVRGYTF; CDR3nt: TGTGCCAGCAGTTCCGGACCCCCAGTGAGGGGCTACACCTTC; d_gene: -; abundance: -; j_gene: TRBJ1-2; v_gene: TRBV5-6
CDR3aa: CASRKGYQPQHF; CDR3nt: TGTGCCAGCAGAAAGGGTTATCAGCCCCAGCATTTT; d_gene: -; abundance: -; j_gene: TRBJ1-5; v_gene: TRBV28
CDR3aa: CASPQENTEAFF; CDR3nt: TGTGCCAGCCCACAGGAAAACACTGAAGCTTTCTTT; d_gene: -; abundance: -; j_gene: TRBJ1-1; v_gene: TRBV14
CDR3aa: CASSRTGTLNTEAFF; CDR3nt: TGCGCCAGCAGCCGGACCGGGACCCTTAACACTGAAGCTTTCTTT; d_gene: -; abundance: many; j_gene: TRBJ1-1; v_gene: TRBV5-1
CDR3aa: CASSQGPTAEQYF; CDR3nt: TGTGCCAGCAGCCAAGGGCCTACGGCGGAGCAGTACTTC; d_gene: -; abundance: few; j_gene: TRBJ2-7; v_gene: TRBV7-9
CDR3aa: CASSRQGSHTGELFF; CDR3nt: TGCGCCAGCAGCCGACAGGGGAGTCACACCGGGGAGCTGTTTTTT; d_gene: TRBD1; abundance: -; j_gene: TRBJ2-2; v_gene: TRBV5-1